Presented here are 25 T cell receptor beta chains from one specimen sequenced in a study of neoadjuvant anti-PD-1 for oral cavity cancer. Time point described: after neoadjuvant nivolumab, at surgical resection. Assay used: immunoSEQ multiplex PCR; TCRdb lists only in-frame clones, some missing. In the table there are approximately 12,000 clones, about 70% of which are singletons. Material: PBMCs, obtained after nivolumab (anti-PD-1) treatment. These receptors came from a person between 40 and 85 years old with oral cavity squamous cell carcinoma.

The CDR3 reads CASSSALKQGIHGYTF. The CDR3 coding sequence is TGTGCCAGCAGCTCTGCACTAAAACAGGGGATCCATGGCTACACCTTC. J is TRBJ1-2 and V is TRBV5-6; 7 bases match TRBD1. The germline CDR1 and CDR2 sequences are SGHDT and YYEEEE. The CDR3 covers 16 residues. Trimming at V came to 3 bases and at J to 6 bases, leaving 14 bases not matched to a gene.

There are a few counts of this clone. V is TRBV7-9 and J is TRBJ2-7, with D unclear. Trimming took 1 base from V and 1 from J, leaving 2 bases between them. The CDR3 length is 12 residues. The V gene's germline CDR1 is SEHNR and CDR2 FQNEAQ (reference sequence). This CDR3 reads CASSLGSYEQYF. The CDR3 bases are TGTGCCAGCAGCTTAGGTTCCTACGAGCAGTACTTC. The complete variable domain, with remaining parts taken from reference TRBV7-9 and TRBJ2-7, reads DTGVSQNPRHKITKRGQNVTFRCDPISEHNRLYWYRQTLGQGPEFLTYFQNEAQLEKSRLLSDRFSAERPKGSFSTLEIQRTEQGDSAMYLCASSLGSYEQYFGPGTRLTVT.

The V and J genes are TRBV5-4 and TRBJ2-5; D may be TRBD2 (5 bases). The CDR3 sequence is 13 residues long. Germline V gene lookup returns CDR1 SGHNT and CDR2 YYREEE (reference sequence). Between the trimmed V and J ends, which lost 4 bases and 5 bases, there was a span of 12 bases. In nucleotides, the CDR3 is TGTGCCAGCAGCCCGACGCCGGGGGAGACCCAGTACTTC. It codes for CASSPTPGETQYF.

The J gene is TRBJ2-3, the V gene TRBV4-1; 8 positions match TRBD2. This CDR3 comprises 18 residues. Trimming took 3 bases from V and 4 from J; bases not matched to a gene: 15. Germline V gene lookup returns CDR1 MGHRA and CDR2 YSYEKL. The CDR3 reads CASSHLGAGGRRADTQYF. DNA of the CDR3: TGCGCCAGCAGCCACCTGGGGGCTGGCGGGAGGCGCGCAGATACGCAGTATTTT.

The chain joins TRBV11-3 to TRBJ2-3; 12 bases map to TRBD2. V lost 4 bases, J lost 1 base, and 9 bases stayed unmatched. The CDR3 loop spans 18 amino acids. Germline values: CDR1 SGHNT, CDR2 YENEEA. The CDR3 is CASSSGLAGSHGTDTQYF. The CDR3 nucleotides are TGTGCCAGCAGCTCTGGACTAGCGGGGAGTCACGGCACAGATACGCAGTATTTT.

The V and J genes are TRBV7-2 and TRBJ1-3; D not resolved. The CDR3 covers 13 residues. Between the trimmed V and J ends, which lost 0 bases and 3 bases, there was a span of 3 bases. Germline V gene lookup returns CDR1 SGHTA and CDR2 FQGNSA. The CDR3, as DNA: TGTGCCAGCAGCTTAGCCATTGGAAACACCATATATTTT. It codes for CASSLAIGNTIYF.

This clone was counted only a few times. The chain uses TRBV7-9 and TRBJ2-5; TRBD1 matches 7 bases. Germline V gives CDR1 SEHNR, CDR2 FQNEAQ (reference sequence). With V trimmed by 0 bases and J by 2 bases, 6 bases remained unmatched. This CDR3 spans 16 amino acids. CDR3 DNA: TGTGCCAGCAGCTTAGCCGGGACAGCACATCAAGAGACCCAGTACTTC. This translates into CASSLAGTAHQETQYF.

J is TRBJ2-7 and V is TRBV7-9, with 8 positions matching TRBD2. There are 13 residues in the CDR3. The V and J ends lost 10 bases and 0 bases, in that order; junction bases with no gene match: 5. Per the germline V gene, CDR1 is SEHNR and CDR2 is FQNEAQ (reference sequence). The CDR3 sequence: CATRGGSSYEQYF. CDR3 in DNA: TGTGCCACCCGCGGGGGGAGCTCCTACGAGCAGTACTTC.

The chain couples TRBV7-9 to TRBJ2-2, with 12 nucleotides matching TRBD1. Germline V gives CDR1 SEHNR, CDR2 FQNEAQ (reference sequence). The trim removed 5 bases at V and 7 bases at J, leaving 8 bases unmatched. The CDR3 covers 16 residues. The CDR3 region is CASSRGTGGAFGELFF. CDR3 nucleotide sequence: TGTGCCAGCAGCCGAGGGACAGGGGGCGCGTTCGGGGAGCTGTTTTTT.

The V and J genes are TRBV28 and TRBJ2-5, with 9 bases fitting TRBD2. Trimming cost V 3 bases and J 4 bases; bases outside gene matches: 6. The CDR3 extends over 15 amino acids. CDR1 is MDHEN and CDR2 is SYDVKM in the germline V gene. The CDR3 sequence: CASSFLAGMGETQYF. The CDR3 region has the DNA TGTGCCAGCAGTTTTCTAGCGGGAATGGGAGAGACCCAGTACTTC.

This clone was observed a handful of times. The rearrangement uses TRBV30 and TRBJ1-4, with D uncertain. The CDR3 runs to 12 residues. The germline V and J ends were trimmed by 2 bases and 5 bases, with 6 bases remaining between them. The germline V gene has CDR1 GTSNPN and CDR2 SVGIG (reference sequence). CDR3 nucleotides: TGTGCCTGGAGTCCGAAGAATGAAAAACTGTTTTTT. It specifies CAWSPKNEKLFF.

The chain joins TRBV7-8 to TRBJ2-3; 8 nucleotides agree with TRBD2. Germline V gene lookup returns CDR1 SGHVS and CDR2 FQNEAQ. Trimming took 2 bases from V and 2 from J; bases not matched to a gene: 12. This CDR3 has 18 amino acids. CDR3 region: CASSLTVGGGRLTDTQYF. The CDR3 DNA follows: TGTGCCAGCAGCTTAACGGTTGGCGGGGGGAGACTCACAGATACGCAGTATTTT.

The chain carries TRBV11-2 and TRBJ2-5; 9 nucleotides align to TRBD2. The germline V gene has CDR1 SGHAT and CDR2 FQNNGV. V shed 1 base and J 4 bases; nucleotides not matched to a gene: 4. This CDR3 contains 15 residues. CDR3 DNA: TGTGCCAGCAGCTTAGGAGCGGGGGGAGGAGAGACCCAGTACTTC. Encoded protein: CASSLGAGGGETQYF.

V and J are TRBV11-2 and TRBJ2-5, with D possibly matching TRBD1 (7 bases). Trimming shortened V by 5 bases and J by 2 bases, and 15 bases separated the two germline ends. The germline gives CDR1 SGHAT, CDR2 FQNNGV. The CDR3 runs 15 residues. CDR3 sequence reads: CASSPSTGRQETQYF. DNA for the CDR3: TGTGCCAGCAGCCCCTCGACAGGGAGGCAAGAGACCCAGTACTTC.

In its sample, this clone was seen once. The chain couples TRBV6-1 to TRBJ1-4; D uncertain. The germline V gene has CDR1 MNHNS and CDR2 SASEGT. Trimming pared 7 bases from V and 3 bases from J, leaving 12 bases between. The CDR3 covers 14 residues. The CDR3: CASILGGSNEKLFF. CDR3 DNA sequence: TGTGCCAGCATCCTCGGCGGGTCTAATGAAAAACTGTTTTTT.

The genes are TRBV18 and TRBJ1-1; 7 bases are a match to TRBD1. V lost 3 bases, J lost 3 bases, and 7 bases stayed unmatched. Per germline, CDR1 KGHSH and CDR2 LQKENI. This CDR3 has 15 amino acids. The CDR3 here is CASSPNWQGDTEAFF. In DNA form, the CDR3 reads TGTGCCAGCTCACCCAATTGGCAGGGGGACACTGAAGCTTTCTTT.

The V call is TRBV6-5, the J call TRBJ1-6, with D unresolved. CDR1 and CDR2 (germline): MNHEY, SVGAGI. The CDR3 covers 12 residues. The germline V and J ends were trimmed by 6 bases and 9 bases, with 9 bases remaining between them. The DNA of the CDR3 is TGTGCCAGCAGACTACAACTTTCACCCCTCCACTTT. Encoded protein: CASRLQLSPLHF.

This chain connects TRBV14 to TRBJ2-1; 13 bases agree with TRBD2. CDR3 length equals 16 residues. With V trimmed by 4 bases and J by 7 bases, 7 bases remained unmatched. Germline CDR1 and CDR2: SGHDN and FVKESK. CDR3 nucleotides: TGTGCCAGCAGCCCATTGGGACTAGCGGGATCTAATGAGCAGTTCTTC. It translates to CASSPLGLAGSNEQFF.

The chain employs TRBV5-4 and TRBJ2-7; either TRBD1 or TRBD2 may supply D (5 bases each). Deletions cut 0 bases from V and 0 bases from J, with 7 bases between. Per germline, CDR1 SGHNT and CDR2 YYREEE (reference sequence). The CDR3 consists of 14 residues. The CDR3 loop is CASSLVGTSYEQYF. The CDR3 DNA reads TGTGCCAGCAGCTTGGTCGGGACCTCCTACGAGCAGTACTTC. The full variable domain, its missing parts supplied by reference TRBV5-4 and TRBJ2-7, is ETGVTQSPTHLIKTRGQQVTLRCSSQSGHNTVSWYQQALGQGPQFIFQYYREEENGRGNFPPRFSGLQFPNYSSELNVNALELDDSALYLCASSLVGTSYEQYFGPGTRLTVT.

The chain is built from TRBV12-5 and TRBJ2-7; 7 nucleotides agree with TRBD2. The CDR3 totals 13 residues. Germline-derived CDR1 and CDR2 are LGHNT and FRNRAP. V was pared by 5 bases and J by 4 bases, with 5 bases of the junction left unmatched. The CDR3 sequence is CASGVGGVYEQYF. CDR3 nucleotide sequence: TGTGCTAGTGGTGTGGGAGGGGTGTACGAGCAGTACTTC.

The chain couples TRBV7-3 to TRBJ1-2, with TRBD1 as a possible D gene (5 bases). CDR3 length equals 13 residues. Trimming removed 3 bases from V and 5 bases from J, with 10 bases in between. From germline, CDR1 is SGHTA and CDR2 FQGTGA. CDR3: CASSLGGEYGYTF. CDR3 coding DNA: TGTGCCAGCAGCTTGGGGGGTGAATATGGCTACACCTTC.

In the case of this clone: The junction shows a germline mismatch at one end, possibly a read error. This chain's CDR3 is CASSQDPDSGQRF. The CDR3 DNA is TGCGCCAGCAGCCAAGACCCAGACAGTGGACAACGTTTT. V gene TRBV4-1 combines with J gene TRBJ2-3; possible D gene TRBD1, 5 bases. CDR1 is MGHRA, CDR2 YSYEKL, per germline. This CDR3 has 13 residues.

The DNA for the CDR3 is TGTGCCTGGAGTGTCACGACAGGGTTGGGCGGAACTAATGAAAAACTGTTTTTT. Translation gives CAWSVTTGLGGTNEKLFF. The gene calls are TRBV30 and TRBJ1-4; 7 bases agree with TRBD1. The CDR3 runs to 18 residues. The germline V gene has CDR1 GTSNPN and CDR2 SVGIG (reference sequence). Trimming took 0 bases from V and 1 from J; bases not matched to a gene: 11.

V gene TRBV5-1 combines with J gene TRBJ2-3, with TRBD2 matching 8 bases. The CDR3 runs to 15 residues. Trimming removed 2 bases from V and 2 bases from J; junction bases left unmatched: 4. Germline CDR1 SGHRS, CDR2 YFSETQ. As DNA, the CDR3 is TGCGCCAGCAGCTTAAGGCGGGGGGCCACAGATACGCAGTATTTT. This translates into CASSLRRGATDTQYF.

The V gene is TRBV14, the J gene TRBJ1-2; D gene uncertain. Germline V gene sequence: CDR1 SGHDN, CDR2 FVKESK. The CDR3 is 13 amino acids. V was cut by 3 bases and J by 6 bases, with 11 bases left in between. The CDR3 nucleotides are TGTGCCAGCAGCCAGCGACCCTTGAATGGCTACACCTTC. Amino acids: CASSQRPLNGYTF.